The 10 T cell receptor beta chains given below trace back to one sample, sequenced in a study of response to subunit inactivated influenza vaccine. TCRdb re-called the RT-PCR reads with MiXCR, one entry per CDR3 protein. Of around 490,000 distinct CDR3 sequences detected, around 8% appear once; the ten largest clones hold under 15%. The sample in question was PBMCs from blood, obtained less than 30 months after vaccination. The receptors stem from a man between 50 and 69 years old who received an inactivated influenza vaccine.

The chain employs TRBV3-1 and TRBJ2-1, with D uncertain. CDR1 is LGHDT and CDR2 is YNNKEL in the germline V gene (reference sequence). The CDR3 loop spans 16 amino acids. V was cut by 0 bases and J by 6 bases, with 15 bases left in between. CDR3 amino acids: CASSQDGQAMGNEQFF. The CDR3 nucleotides are TGTGCCAGCAGCCAAGATGGGCAAGCCATGGGCAATGAGCAGTTCTTC.

The chain links TRBV5-1 to TRBJ2-5, with TRBD1 matching 8 bases. The CDR3 extends over 14 amino acids. Germline V CDR1 and CDR2: SGHRS, YFSETQ. V gave up 4 bases and J gave up 4 bases; unmatched junction bases: 6. CDR3 nucleotides: TGCGCCAGCAGCCCCTTACAGGGGGGAGAGACCCAGTACTTC. Residues: CASSPLQGGETQYF.

The chain combines TRBV7-6 with TRBJ2-3, with TRBD2 identical over 8 bases. The ends lost 0 bases at V and 3 bases at J; junction bases unmatched: 5. The germline V gene has CDR1 SGHVS and CDR2 FNYEAQ. The CDR3 covers 16 residues. The CDR3 DNA reads as TGTGCCAGCAGCTTAGCGCGGGAGGATCCAACAGATACGCAGTATTTT. This translates into CASSLAREDPTDTQYF.

This clonotype was picked up a small number of times. The rearrangement links TRBV6-1 to TRBJ1-1; D ambiguous. V dropped 7 bases and J dropped 5 bases, with 14 bases sitting between them. CDR3 length equals 13 residues. The V gene's germline CDR1 is MNHNS and CDR2 SASEGT. The chain's CDR3 is CASTPRPGTEAFF. In DNA form, the CDR3 reads TGTGCCAGCACCCCACGGCCGGGAACTGAAGCTTTCTTT.

This clonotype was recorded a few times. V is TRBV5-1 and J is TRBJ2-1, with 13 bases fitting TRBD2. In germline, CDR1 is SGHRS, CDR2 YFSETQ. The CDR3 covers 16 residues. J lost 9 bases, V lost 2 bases, and 8 bases had no gene match. The CDR3 nucleotides read TGCGCCAGCAGCTTAAGGACTAGCGGGAGTTCTACTGAGCAGTTCTTC. Amino acids: CASSLRTSGSSTEQFF.

The CDR3 bases are TGTGCCAGCAGTTCTTCCCGCAGTAGTCTGGACGAGCAGTACTTC. It yields the protein CASSSSRSSLDEQYF. The rearrangement joins TRBV27 to TRBJ2-7; D gene unclear. Germline V lookup: CDR1 MNHEY, CDR2 SMNVEV (reference sequence). CDR3 length equals 15 residues. With 4 bases removed from V and 5 bases from J, the gap between germline ends came to 18 bases.

There are many counts of this clonotype. This chain joins TRBV4-3 and TRBJ1-1; TRBD1 matches at 8 bases. The trim removed 5 bases at V and 5 bases at J, leaving 7 bases unmatched. Germline V CDR1 and CDR2: LGHNA, YSLEER. This CDR3 is built from 14 residues. CDR3 in amino acids: CASSYNRGLTEAFF. Written as DNA, the CDR3 is TGCGCCAGCAGCTACAACAGGGGGTTGACTGAAGCTTTCTTT.

CDR3 amino acids: CASSFGTGVNEQFF. DNA of the CDR3: TGTGCCAGCAGCTTCGGGACAGGGGTCAATGAGCAGTTCTTC. The chain has TRBV7-9 and TRBJ2-1; 10 nucleotides agree with TRBD1. CDR3 length: 14 residues. With V trimmed by 3 bases and J by 6 bases, 2 bases remained unmatched. CDR1 and CDR2 (germline): SEHNR, FQNEAQ (reference sequence).

Comment on this clonotype: This sequence may be a read error, since a much larger clone differs from it by one base. This chain joins TRBV6-2 or TRBV6-3 and TRBJ1-4, with D uncertain. This CDR3 spans 15 amino acids. The germline V gene encodes CDR1 MNHEY and CDR2 SVGEGT. This CDR3 is CASSRSSATNEKMFF. CDR3 in DNA: TGTGCCAGCAGTCGATCGTCGGCAACTAATGAAAAAATGTTTTTT.

This clonotype was detected ten times or more. The chain uses TRBV29-1 and TRBJ2-7; D tentatively fits TRBD1 or TRBD2 (5 bases each). Germline lookup yields CDR1 SQVTM and CDR2 ANQGSEA. The CDR3 spans 13 residues. The V end lost 6 bases, the J end lost 7 bases, and 19 bases lay between the germline ends. Here the CDR3 reads CSVTGTPGLEQYF. CDR3 DNA: TGCAGCGTAACCGGGACCCCCGGTTTGGAGCAGTACTTC.